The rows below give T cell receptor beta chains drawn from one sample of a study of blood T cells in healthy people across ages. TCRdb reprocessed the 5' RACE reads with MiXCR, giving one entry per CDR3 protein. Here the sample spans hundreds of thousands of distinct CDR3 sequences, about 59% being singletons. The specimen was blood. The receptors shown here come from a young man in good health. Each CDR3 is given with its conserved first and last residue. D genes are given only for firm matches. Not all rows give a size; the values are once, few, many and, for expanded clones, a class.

CDR3aa: CSAGGTANTEAFF; CDR3nt: TGCAGTGCTGGGGGGACAGCGAACACTGAAGCTTTCTTT; abundance: .; j_gene: TRBJ1-1; d_gene: TRBD1; v_gene: TRBV20-1
CDR3aa: CASSSRDGDTGELFF; CDR3nt: TGTGCCAGCAGTTCTCGGGACGGGGACACCGGGGAGCTGTTTTTT; abundance: .; j_gene: TRBJ2-2; d_gene: .; v_gene: TRBV12-3/TRBV12-4
CDR3aa: CASGLSTKNIQYF; CDR3nt: TGTGCCAGCGGACTTTCTACCAAAAACATTCAGTACTTC; abundance: few; j_gene: TRBJ2-4; d_gene: .; v_gene: TRBV4-2
CDR3aa: CASSSGTCNSYEQYF; CDR3nt: TGCGCCAGCAGCAGCGGGACGTGCAACTCCTACGAGCAGTACTTC; abundance: .; j_gene: TRBJ2-7; d_gene: TRBD2; v_gene: TRBV5-1
CDR3aa: CASRGTGRGEKLFF; CDR3nt: TGTGCCAGCCGGGGAACAGGGCGGGGTGAAAAACTGTTTTTT; abundance: .; j_gene: TRBJ1-4; d_gene: .; v_gene: TRBV4-2
CDR3aa: CASSSLARASTDTQYF; CDR3nt: TGTGCCAGCAGCTCCCTAGCTCGAGCCTCCACAGATACGCAGTATTTT; abundance: few; j_gene: TRBJ2-3; d_gene: .; v_gene: TRBV7-8
CDR3aa: CASSGSSGARDTQYF; CDR3nt: TGTGCCAGCAGTGGGTCTAGCGGGGCGAGAGATACGCAGTATTTT; abundance: .; j_gene: TRBJ2-3; d_gene: TRBD2; v_gene: TRBV25-1
CDR3aa: CASSVDGPSGGLYEQYF; CDR3nt: TGTGCCAGCAGCGTAGACGGCCCGAGCGGGGGCCTCTACGAGCAGTACTTC; abundance: .; j_gene: TRBJ2-7; d_gene: TRBD2; v_gene: TRBV9
CDR3aa: CASSFQGPGSYEQYF; CDR3nt: TGCGCCAGCAGCTTCCAGGGGCCTGGCTCCTACGAGCAGTACTTC; abundance: .; j_gene: TRBJ2-7; d_gene: .; v_gene: TRBV5-1
CDR3aa: CASSATMTGLSYNEQFF; CDR3nt: TGTGCCAGCAGCGCCACCATGACAGGTCTCTCCTACAATGAGCAGTTCTTC; abundance: .; j_gene: TRBJ2-1; d_gene: .; v_gene: TRBV9
CDR3aa: CASSHPIVPGYGYTF; CDR3nt: TGTGCCAGCAGCCACCCGATCGTACCTGGCTATGGCTACACCTTC; abundance: .; j_gene: TRBJ1-2; d_gene: .; v_gene: TRBV3-1
CDR3aa: CASSLTGSGGYNEQFF; CDR3nt: TGTGCCAGCAGCTTAACGGGTAGCGGGGGTTACAATGAGCAGTTCTTC; abundance: few; j_gene: TRBJ2-1; d_gene: TRBD2; v_gene: TRBV7-3
CDR3aa: CASSGTGGRDEQFF; CDR3nt: TGTGCCAGCAGCGGCACAGGGGGCAGGGATGAGCAGTTCTTC; abundance: few; j_gene: TRBJ2-1; d_gene: TRBD1; v_gene: TRBV11-3
CDR3aa: CASGIITDTQYF; CDR3nt: TGTGCCAGCGGCATAATCACAGATACGCAGTATTTT; abundance: .; j_gene: TRBJ2-3; d_gene: .; v_gene: TRBV7-2
CDR3aa: CASSAGGEDNEQFF; CDR3nt: TGCGCCAGCAGCGCGGGGGGAGAGGACAATGAGCAGTTCTTC; abundance: few; j_gene: TRBJ2-1; d_gene: TRBD2; v_gene: TRBV5-1
CDR3aa: CASSGYSSGGLPYTQYF; CDR3nt: TGTGCCAGCAGCGGCTACTCGAGCGGGGGGCTCCCGTATACGCAGTATTTT; abundance: .; j_gene: TRBJ2-3; d_gene: TRBD2; v_gene: TRBV9
CDR3aa: CASSKVGKANVLTF; CDR3nt: TGTGCCAGCAGCAAAGTTGGGAAGGCCAACGTCCTGACTTTC; abundance: .; j_gene: TRBJ2-6; d_gene: .; v_gene: TRBV21-1
CDR3aa: CTSSFGEQFF; CDR3nt: TGTACCAGCAGCTTTGGTGAGCAGTTCTTC; abundance: few; j_gene: TRBJ2-1; d_gene: .; v_gene: TRBV11-2
CDR3aa: CASSLAGPSGGAGEQFF; CDR3nt: TGCGCCAGCAGCTTGGCTGGTCCTAGCGGGGGGGCTGGAGAGCAGTTCTTC; abundance: .; j_gene: TRBJ2-1; d_gene: TRBD2; v_gene: TRBV5-1
CDR3aa: CASSRTGDTDTQYF; CDR3nt: TGTGCCAGCAGTAGGACAGGGGACACAGATACGCAGTATTTT; abundance: .; j_gene: TRBJ2-3; d_gene: TRBD1; v_gene: TRBV12-3/TRBV12-4
CDR3aa: CASSLGQNPGEAFF; CDR3nt: TGTGCCAGCAGCTTGGGACAGAACCCCGGCGAAGCTTTCTTT; abundance: .; j_gene: TRBJ1-1; d_gene: TRBD1; v_gene: TRBV7-9
CDR3aa: CASSLAATGVHGYTF; CDR3nt: TGTGCCAGCAGCTTAGCTGCGACAGGGGTTCATGGCTACACCTTC; abundance: .; j_gene: TRBJ1-2; d_gene: TRBD1; v_gene: TRBV7-2
CDR3aa: CSAREAGTGWVTEAFF; CDR3nt: TGCAGTGCTAGAGAGGCAGGGACAGGGTGGGTCACTGAAGCTTTCTTT; abundance: .; j_gene: TRBJ1-1; d_gene: TRBD1; v_gene: TRBV20-1
CDR3aa: CASSLEGGGAYEQYF; CDR3nt: TGTGCCAGCAGCTTAGAGGGCGGGGGGGCCTACGAGCAGTACTTC; abundance: once; j_gene: TRBJ2-7; d_gene: TRBD2; v_gene: TRBV7-2
CDR3aa: CSAVPASGAFNEQFF; CDR3nt: TGCAGTGCTGTCCCGGCTAGCGGGGCTTTCAATGAGCAGTTCTTC; abundance: few; j_gene: TRBJ2-1; d_gene: TRBD2; v_gene: TRBV20-1
CDR3aa: CASSQDDLRGNEQFF; CDR3nt: TGCGCCAGCAGCCAAGATGACCTCCGCGGGAATGAGCAGTTCTTC; abundance: few; j_gene: TRBJ2-1; d_gene: .; v_gene: TRBV4-3
CDR3aa: CASSFRDRTPYEQYF; CDR3nt: TGTGCCAGCAGTTTCCGGGACAGGACCCCCTACGAGCAGTACTTC; abundance: .; j_gene: TRBJ2-7; d_gene: TRBD1; v_gene: TRBV7-9